Listed below are T cell receptor beta chains from one sample, sequenced in a study of graft-versus-host responses after intestinal transplantation. Method: immunoSEQ multiplex PCR; TCRdb's copy keeps in-frame clones and lacks some. The repertoire holds some 100,000 clones, with about 90% as singletons. For these receptors, no antigen is known. Material: unstimulated CD4+ T cells sorted from spleen or lymph node cells, obtained before transplant. The source is a human donor who was the organ donor for an intestinal transplant. Both conserved end residues are part of each CDR3.

v_gene: TRBV11-3
CDR3aa: CASSSTRHSEGYNEQFF

v_gene: TRBV4-1
CDR3aa: CASSQPTSETQYF

v_gene: TRBV7-8
CDR3aa: CASSFRPQGLWETQYF

v_gene: TRBV28
CDR3aa: CASSFISRYGYTF

v_gene: TRBV18
CDR3aa: CASSPGADTQYF

v_gene: TRBV30
CDR3aa: CAWSEAGSRNTIYF

v_gene: TRBV18
CDR3aa: CASSPTGLRVDTGYGYTF

v_gene: TRBV5-1
CDR3aa: CASSSPGLAGGPNEQFF

v_gene: TRBV30
CDR3aa: CARKSGTARNSPLHF

v_gene: TRBV19
CDR3aa: CASSTDRTRGYNSPLHF

v_gene: TRBV19
CDR3aa: CASSPWFSGANVLTF

v_gene: TRBV7-9
CDR3aa: CASSFLTGQSSEQYF

v_gene: TRBV5-6
CDR3aa: CASSLGFGLSYEQYF

v_gene: TRBV28
CDR3aa: CASSLGGHTANGNTIYF

v_gene: TRBV5-1
CDR3aa: CASSLGTTEAFF

v_gene: TRBV28
CDR3aa: CASSLPQGGAQGGYTF

v_gene: TRBV6-5
CDR3aa: CASSSSPSGNYGYTF

v_gene: TRBV6-6
CDR3aa: CASSGRAYEQYF

v_gene: TRBV4-1
CDR3aa: CASSQEGSNQPQHF

v_gene: TRBV5-8
CDR3aa: CASSPWTGLNNSPLHF

v_gene: TRBV5-1
CDR3aa: CASSPPSGGSTDTQYF

v_gene: TRBV5-1
CDR3aa: CASNLAGGQETQYF

v_gene: TRBV7-2
CDR3aa: CASLRVNYGYTF

v_gene: TRBV14
CDR3aa: CASSQWEAGELFF

v_gene: TRBV11-2
CDR3aa: CASSLGERETQYF

v_gene: TRBV6-5
CDR3aa: CASTQTQGGRSPLHF

v_gene: TRBV7-2
CDR3aa: CASTPLAGLYEQYF

v_gene: TRBV30
CDR3aa: CAWSVFRGNTEAFF

v_gene: TRBV5-1
CDR3aa: CASSQSGGVSPLHF

v_gene: TRBV6-5
CDR3aa: CASVGSSYNSPLHF

v_gene: TRBV5-1
CDR3aa: CASSLTGSSYEQYF

v_gene: TRBV7-9
CDR3aa: CASSLGATPSGYTF

v_gene: TRBV2
CDR3aa: CASKAGVSYGYTF

v_gene: TRBV29-1
CDR3aa: CSAYTAGVGSIAANVLTF

v_gene: TRBV10-2
CDR3aa: CASSQQGGVNSPLHF

v_gene: TRBV18
CDR3aa: CASSPGENNSPLHF